The 2 T cell receptor beta chains below were found in one sample sequenced in a study of cytomegalovirus exposure and HLA in healthy donors. PCR involved 60 Vbeta and 13 Jbeta primers. TCRdb's table, derived via immunoSEQ multiplex PCR, lists solely in-frame clones and lacks some. Of approximately 170,000 clones listed, just over 75% are singletons. What was sequenced was PBMCs. All receptors derive from a man aged 40-50 years in good health and CMV-seronegative.

The J gene is TRBJ1-2, the V gene TRBV27, with D hard to call. Looked up from germline, CDR1 is MNHEY and CDR2 is SMNVEV (reference sequence). Trimming took 5 bases from V and 6 from J, leaving 13 bases between them. This CDR3 contains 13 residues. The CDR3: CASSALIRDGYTF. The CDR3, as DNA: TGTGCCAGCAGTGCGCTTATCCGGGATGGCTACACCTTC.

Here the CDR3 reads CASSHRNGYTF. The CDR3 DNA reads TGTGCCAGCAGTCATAGAAATGGCTACACCTTC. The chain is built from TRBV11-1 and TRBJ1-2; D unclear. This CDR3 contains 11 residues. Germline V lookup: CDR1 SGHAT, CDR2 FQDESV (reference sequence). V shed 6 bases and J shed 6 bases, with 8 bases lying between them.